Shown below are 15 T cell receptor beta chains from a single sample sequenced in a study of T cell responses to AZD1222 COVID-19 vaccine. Here immunoSEQ multiplex PCR was the method, and the copy in TCRdb shows in-frame clones only, minus some. Of tens of thousands of clones listed, roughly 86% are singletons. This specimen consisted of peripheral blood, obtained 28 days after the second AZD1222 dose. All receptors derive from an adult who received the AZD1222 COVID-19 vaccine.

Note on this clone: One end of the junction does not line up with germline, which may come from a read error. The chain employs TRBV28 and TRBJ1-2; maybe TRBD1 (6 bases). Germline V gene lookup returns CDR1 MDHEN and CDR2 SYDVKM. The CDR3 spans 13 residues. CDR3 sequence: CASSLYEGVAFNF. CDR3 bases: TGTGCCAGCAGTTTATATGAGGGGGTCGCTTTTAATTTC.

As to this clone: The junction departs from germline at one end; a sequencing error may be responsible. The rearrangement joins TRBV7-7 to TRBJ2-3; no definite D call. CDR1 and CDR2 from the germline V gene are SSHAT and FNYEAQ (reference sequence). This CDR3 contains 14 residues. The CDR3 here is CASSLSRLTDTQYF. The CDR3 DNA follows: TGTGCTAGCAGCTTGTCACGTCTCACAGATACGCAGTATTTT.

The V gene is TRBV5-4, the J gene TRBJ1-2; 8 nucleotides agree with TRBD1. Germline loops: CDR1 SGHNT, CDR2 YYREEE (reference sequence). The CDR3 is made up of 14 amino acids. V dropped 4 bases and J dropped 8; count of bases not matched to a gene: 10. The DNA for the CDR3 is TGTGCCAGCAGCCAACTCGACAGGGGAAAAGGCTACACCTTC. Protein product: CASSQLDRGKGYTF.

CDR3 amino acids: CASSLGEGGRANYGYTF. The CDR3 DNA follows: TGCGCCAGCAGCTTGGGTGAAGGGGGCAGAGCTAACTATGGCTACACCTTC. The chain carries TRBV5-1 and TRBJ1-2; 7 nucleotides align to TRBD1. The CDR3 length is 17 residues. CDR1 SGHRS and CDR2 YFSETQ come from the germline V gene. Losses at the gene ends were 0 bases for V and 0 bases for J; bases not matched to a gene: 8. Complete variable domain (other parts from reference TRBV5-1 and TRBJ1-2): KAGVTQTPRYLIKTRGQQVTLSCSPISGHRSVSWYQQTPGQGLQFLFEYFSETQRNKGNFPGRFSGRQFSNSRSEMNVSTLELGDSALYLCASSLGEGGRANYGYTFGSGTRLTVV.

The chain has TRBV11-1 and TRBJ2-1; D might be TRBD1 (6 bases). V lost 5 bases, J lost 4 bases, and 9 bases lay in between. The CDR3 length is 13 residues. Germline-derived CDR1 and CDR2 are SGHAT and FQDESV (reference sequence). In nucleotides, the CDR3 is TGTGCCAGCAGCCGGGACAATTACAATGAGCAGTTCTTC. Translated, it gives CASSRDNYNEQFF. Combining the CDR3 with reference TRBV11-1 and TRBJ2-1 gives the whole variable domain EAEVAQSPRYKITEKSQAVAFWCDPISGHATLYWYRQILGQGPELLVQFQDESVVDDSQLPKDRFSAERLKGVDSTLKIQPAELGDSAMYLCASSRDNYNEQFFGPGTRLTVL.

The chain recombines TRBV5-5 with TRBJ2-7; the D gene is possibly TRBD2 (5 bases). The CDR3 extends over 12 amino acids. V was shortened by 4 bases and J by 1 base, with 6 bases between the two germline ends. Germline V gene sequence: CDR1 SGHKS, CDR2 YYEKEE (reference sequence). The DNA of the CDR3 is TGTGCCAGCAGCCGACTATCCTACGAGCAGTACTTC. Translated, it gives CASSRLSYEQYF.

The V and J genes are TRBV11-2 and TRBJ2-2; the D gene is possibly TRBD1 (6 bases). With 5 bases removed from V and 0 bases from J, the gap between germline ends came to 10 bases. CDR3 length: 15 residues. Germline V gene lookup returns CDR1 SGHAT and CDR2 FQNNGV. The CDR3 loop is CASSTRTANTGELFF. CDR3 DNA: TGTGCCAGCAGCACCAGGACAGCGAACACCGGGGAGCTGTTTTTT.

The rearrangement joins TRBV27 to TRBJ2-1, with D possibly TRBD1 on 8 matching bases. The ends were cut back, 5 bases at V and 0 bases at J, with 17 bases in the middle. The CDR3 has 17 amino acids. Germline V gene data show CDR1 as MNHEY and CDR2 as SMNVEV (reference sequence). CDR3: CASSAHRGGTSYNEQFF. The CDR3 nucleotides are TGTGCCAGCAGTGCCCACAGGGGGGGGACCTCCTACAATGAGCAGTTCTTC.

V and J are TRBV11-2 and TRBJ2-3, with 12 positions matching TRBD2. Germline loops: CDR1 SGHAT, CDR2 FQNNGV. J gave up 5 bases and V 5 bases, and 8 bases lay outside the gene matches. This CDR3 is 16 amino acids long. The CDR3 reads CASSARLAGVGDTQYF. The CDR3 DNA follows: TGTGCCAGCAGCGCCCGACTAGCGGGAGTGGGAGATACGCAGTATTTT.

The chain is built from TRBV21-1 and TRBJ2-7; TRBD1 is the table's D call and was not checked against the DNA. TRBV21-1 is reported as a pseudogene. This CDR3 region has 17 residues. The CDR3 sequence: CASVKVGRGRPRDEQYF. CDR3 DNA: TGTGCCAGCGTCAAAGTCGGCAGGGGCCGCCCTAGGGACGAGCAGTACTTC.

The J gene is TRBJ2-1, the V gene TRBV25-1; 7 bases fit TRBD2. CDR3 length: 16 residues. Trimming took 3 bases from V and 4 from J; bases not matched to a gene: 9. CDR1 and CDR2 (germline): MGHDK, SYGVNS. CDR3 DNA: TGTGCCAGCAGTGAGTCTAGCGGTCTAAGGTACAATGAGCAGTTCTTC. Translating it yields CASSESSGLRYNEQFF.

The chain has TRBV9 and TRBJ2-2, with 10 nucleotides matching TRBD2. CDR3 length equals 15 residues. Unmatched junction bases numbered 5, after V lost 2 bases and J lost 7 bases. Germline V gives CDR1 SGDLS, CDR2 YYNGEE. The CDR3 DNA reads TGTGCCAGCAGCGTTCTAGCGGGAGATAGCGGGGAGCTGTTTTTT. This codes for CASSVLAGDSGELFF.

This clone was seen once. This chain links TRBV2 with TRBJ1-5; D not certain. Trimming cost V 6 bases and J 2 bases, with 8 bases left between them. Germline lookup yields CDR1 SNHLY and CDR2 FYNNEI. This CDR3 is 13 amino acids long. CDR3 sequence (DNA): TGTGCCAGCAGACGCGGCGGCAATCAGCCCCAGCATTTT. Amino acids: CASRRGGNQPQHF. The whole variable domain, filled in from reference TRBV2 and TRBJ1-5, reads EPEVTQTPSHQVTQMGQEVILRCVPISNHLYFYWYRQILGQKVEFLVSFYNNEISEKSEIFDDQFSVERPDGSNFTLKIRSTKLEDSAMYFCASRRGGNQPQHFGDGTRLSIL.

This clone appeared once. The genes are TRBV24-1 and TRBJ2-7; the match to TRBD1 covers 7 bases. This CDR3 has 12 amino acids. Germline CDR1 reads KGHDR; CDR2 reads SFDVKD. V trimming: 4 bases; J trimming: 4 bases; junction bases outside the gene matches: 0. CDR3 region: CATSEQGYEQYF. CDR3 DNA: TGTGCCACCAGTGAACAGGGGTACGAGCAGTACTTC.

J is TRBJ2-7 and V is TRBV9; tentative D call: TRBD2 (6 bases). Trimming took 2 bases from V and 0 from J, leaving 12 bases between them. The germline V gene encodes CDR1 SGDLS and CDR2 YYNGEE. This CDR3 spans 15 amino acids. DNA of the CDR3: TGTGCCAGCAGCGTTGTCGCGGGAAGCTCCTACGAGCAGTACTTC. This sequence encodes CASSVVAGSSYEQYF.